This is a list of T cell receptor beta chains from one sample in a study of regulatory T cells in long-lasting Graves disease. TCRdb ran MiXCR on the multiplex PCR reads and lists one entry per CDR3 protein. Of some 280,000 distinct CDR3 sequences in the sample, 20% to 25% were seen once. Here the sequenced sample was peripheral blood mononuclear cells (PBMCs), taken when the disease was refractory, from a patient treated with antithyroid drugs. The receptors were gathered from a female donor with Graves disease. Each CDR3 is given with its conserved first and last residue. Fields, in order: D gene, V gene, clone size, J gene, CDR3 DNA, CDR3 protein. D genes are given only for firm matches. Rows may omit the clone size; those that give it use once, few, many or a size class.

D: TRBD1; V: TRBV28; size: few; J: TRBJ2-7; DNA: TGTGCCAGCAGTTTATACGGGACAGACTACGAGCAGTACTTC; CDR3: CASSLYGTDYEQYF
D: -; V: TRBV6-2/TRBV6-3; size: -; J: TRBJ1-2; DNA: TGTGCCAGCAGTTATTCGGGGGGATCCCCGGGCGGCACCTTC; CDR3: CASSYSGGSPGGTF
D: -; V: TRBV10-3; size: few; J: TRBJ1-2; DNA: TGTGCCATCAGTGGGACCGCTAACTATGGCTACACCTTC; CDR3: CAISGTANYGYTF
D: TRBD2; V: TRBV25-1; size: -; J: TRBJ2-3; DNA: TGTGCCAGCAGTGAAACTAGCGGGAGGGCCAGCACAGATACGCAGTATTTT; CDR3: CASSETSGRASTDTQYF
D: -; V: TRBV13; size: -; J: TRBJ2-7; DNA: TGTGCCAGCAGCTTAGCATCTGGACTGAAAGCTTACGAGCAGTACTTC; CDR3: CASSLASGLKAYEQYF
D: TRBD1; V: TRBV7-9; size: -; J: TRBJ2-1; DNA: TGTGCCAGCAGCTCGCAAAGAGGGGACAGGGGCTATGAGCAGTTCTTC; CDR3: CASSSQRGDRGYEQFF
D: -; V: TRBV28; size: many; J: TRBJ2-7; DNA: TGTGCCACCGATAAAAGGGGGTACTACGAGCAGTACTTC; CDR3: CATDKRGYYEQYF
D: -; V: TRBV6-1; size: many; J: TRBJ2-7; DNA: TGTGCCAGCAGTCCACGGACAGACTACTCCGAGCAGTACTTC; CDR3: CASSPRTDYSEQYF
D: -; V: TRBV27; size: -; J: TRBJ2-7; DNA: TGTGCCACTCGCTCGGGCTACGAGCAGTACTTC; CDR3: CATRSGYEQYF
D: -; V: TRBV27; size: many; J: TRBJ1-1; DNA: TGTGCCAGCAGTTTATTCGCCAGGGGAACGAACACTGAAGCTTTCTTT; CDR3: CASSLFARGTNTEAFF
D: TRBD2; V: TRBV28; size: many; J: TRBJ2-5; DNA: TGTGCCAGCAGTAAAGCTCTAGCGGGAGTCTTATTGGGCCAAGAGACCCAGTACTTC; CDR3: CASSKALAGVLLGQETQYF
D: TRBD1; V: TRBV27; size: -; J: TRBJ1-6; DNA: TGTGCCTGCAGCGAGGACAGGTCTAATTCACCCCTCCACTTT; CDR3: CACSEDRSNSPLHF
D: -; V: TRBV28; size: -; J: TRBJ2-5; DNA: TGTGCCAGCAGTTTATATAGGCTCCTGGAAGAGACCCAGTACTTC; CDR3: CASSLYRLLEETQYF
D: -; V: TRBV19; size: -; J: TRBJ1-5; DNA: TGTGCCAGTAGTATAGGGGTGCGGCAGCCCCAGCATTTT; CDR3: CASSIGVRQPQHF
D: TRBD1; V: TRBV10-3; size: few; J: TRBJ2-2; DNA: TGTGCCATCAGGGGGGACAGAGGAACCGGGGAGCTGTTTTTT; CDR3: CAIRGDRGTGELFF
D: -; V: TRBV28; size: many; J: TRBJ2-7; DNA: TGTGCCAGCAGTTTCTCCACCCTAGGCGGCTACGAGCAGTACTTC; CDR3: CASSFSTLGGYEQYF
D: -; V: TRBV4-1; size: few; J: TRBJ1-2; DNA: TGCGCCAGCAGCCACGGGGGGCGAATCCGCAACTATGGCTACACCTTC; CDR3: CASSHGGRIRNYGYTF
D: -; V: TRBV5-1; size: few; J: TRBJ1-3; DNA: TGCGCCAGCAGCTTGGCCGGGGGGGCAGCTGGAAACACCATATATTTT; CDR3: CASSLAGGAAGNTIYF
D: -; V: TRBV7-2; size: many; J: TRBJ2-5; DNA: TGTGCCAGCAGCCAAGTTCAAGAGACCCAGTACTTC; CDR3: CASSQVQETQYF
D: -; V: TRBV3-1; size: few; J: TRBJ1-6; DNA: TGTGCCAGCAGCCGCGGGAATTCACCCCTCCACTTT; CDR3: CASSRGNSPLHF
D: -; V: TRBV14; size: -; J: TRBJ1-2; DNA: TGTGCCAGCAGCCAAGATTATTACGGCAGGACGGAGTATGGCTACACCTTC; CDR3: CASSQDYYGRTEYGYTF
D: TRBD2; V: TRBV7-9; size: -; J: TRBJ2-7; DNA: TGTGCCAGCAGCACATCGGGGGGAACCTACGAGCAGTACTTC; CDR3: CASSTSGGTYEQYF
D: -; V: TRBV6-2/TRBV6-3; size: few; J: TRBJ2-7; DNA: TGTGCCAGCAGCCAAGGGGCAGGCTCCTACGAGCAGTACTTC; CDR3: CASSQGAGSYEQYF
D: -; V: TRBV20-1; size: few; J: TRBJ1-2; DNA: TGCAGTGCCCCCGTCAGGCGAAACTATGGCTACACCTTC; CDR3: CSAPVRRNYGYTF
D: -; V: TRBV27; size: -; J: TRBJ1-1; DNA: TGTGCCAGCAGTCAGGAGGCAGGGAGGGCTGAAGCTTTCTTT; CDR3: CASSQEAGRAEAFF
D: TRBD1; V: TRBV14; size: -; J: TRBJ2-7; DNA: TGTGCCAGCAGCAACACTGGACAGGGGATAGACGAGCAGTACTTC; CDR3: CASSNTGQGIDEQYF
D: -; V: TRBV6-1; size: many; J: TRBJ1-2; DNA: TGTGCCAGCAGTCTACAGGGATACTATGGCTACACCTTC; CDR3: CASSLQGYYGYTF
D: -; V: TRBV7-2; size: few; J: TRBJ1-1; DNA: TGTGCCAGCAGCCCCGGATTAGGGGGGAACACTGAAGCTTTCTTT; CDR3: CASSPGLGGNTEAFF
D: TRBD1; V: TRBV6-1; size: -; J: TRBJ2-7; DNA: TGTGCCAGCAGGGTGTCGACAGGGCAACCTATCTTC; CDR3: CASRVSTGQPIF
D: -; V: TRBV7-2; size: once; J: TRBJ2-4; DNA: TGTGCCAGCAGCGTCCAGGGGATGGGGGAAAACATTCAGTACTTC; CDR3: CASSVQGMGENIQYF
D: -; V: TRBV29-1; size: many; J: TRBJ1-5; DNA: TGCAGCGTCCTCGTGGGGGGAAATCAGCCCCAGCATTTT; CDR3: CSVLVGGNQPQHF
D: TRBD1; V: TRBV28; size: many; J: TRBJ1-2; DNA: TGTGCCAGCAGTTGGGGACAGGCGGATTACTATGGCTACACCTTC; CDR3: CASSWGQADYYGYTF
D: -; V: TRBV6-2/TRBV6-3; size: -; J: TRBJ2-7; DNA: TGTGCCAGCAGTTACTCGCAAAGGGTCAGCGATTGGTACTTC; CDR3: CASSYSQRVSDWYF
D: TRBD2; V: TRBV29-1; size: few; J: TRBJ2-2; DNA: TGCAGCGTTGCCGGGACTAGCGACACCGGGGAGCTGTTTTTT; CDR3: CSVAGTSDTGELFF
D: -; V: TRBV14; size: -; J: TRBJ2-3; DNA: TGTGCCAGCAGCCAGCGGGGACCCCGCACAGATACGCAGTATTTT; CDR3: CASSQRGPRTDTQYF
D: -; V: TRBV19; size: -; J: TRBJ2-5; DNA: TGTGCCAACGGGACAACGGCTACCCAGTACTTC; CDR3: CANGTTATQYF
D: TRBD1; V: TRBV6-1; size: -; J: TRBJ1-5; DNA: TGTCCCAGCAGTACCCTGGACAGGGTGCATAGCAATCAGCCCCAGCATTTT; CDR3: CPSSTLDRVHSNQPQHF
D: -; V: TRBV19; size: -; J: TRBJ1-1; DNA: TGTGCCAGTAGTATAGTTCCGGGGCACGCTGAAGCTTTCTTT; CDR3: CASSIVPGHAEAFF
D: -; V: TRBV7-9; size: many; J: TRBJ1-6; DNA: TGTGCCAGCAGAGGGCAGGATGGTTCACCCCTCCACTTT; CDR3: CASRGQDGSPLHF
D: -; V: TRBV20-1; size: many; J: TRBJ2-1; DNA: TGCAGTGCTTCCGGGCCAACTGAAGAGCAGTTCTTC; CDR3: CSASGPTEEQFF
D: -; V: TRBV25-1; size: few; J: TRBJ1-1; DNA: TGTGCCAGCAGTGGGGGTGGCGGCAGGGCGAATACTGAAGCTTTCTTT; CDR3: CASSGGGGRANTEAFF
D: TRBD1; V: TRBV29-1; size: few; J: TRBJ2-7; DNA: TGCAGCGTTGCAGGGACAGGGGGCTACGAGCAGTACTTC; CDR3: CSVAGTGGYEQYF
D: -; V: TRBV2; size: many; J: TRBJ2-2; DNA: TGTGCCAGCAGTGATCCCCGGAACGCGAACACCGGGGAGCTGTTTTTT; CDR3: CASSDPRNANTGELFF
D: -; V: TRBV5-1; size: -; J: TRBJ1-2; DNA: TGCGCCAGCAGACTACAGGACGACTATGGCTACACCTTC; CDR3: CASRLQDDYGYTF
D: -; V: TRBV27; size: -; J: TRBJ2-7; DNA: TGTGCCAGCAGTTTGAGGTCACCCTTCGAGCAGTACTTC; CDR3: CASSLRSPFEQYF
D: TRBD2; V: TRBV5-1; size: many; J: TRBJ2-7; DNA: TGCGCCAGCAGTTTGGTGGCTAGCGGGGACTACGAGCAGTACTTC; CDR3: CASSLVASGDYEQYF
D: TRBD1; V: TRBV28; size: -; J: TRBJ1-5; DNA: TGTGCCAGCAGTGGGGCAGGGGGAGGTAATCAGCCCCAGCATTTT; CDR3: CASSGAGGGNQPQHF
D: TRBD1; V: TRBV9; size: -; J: TRBJ1-6; DNA: TGTGCCAGCAGCGTAGAAGGGGGCTCACCCCTCCACTTT; CDR3: CASSVEGGSPLHF
D: -; V: TRBV6-5; size: few; J: TRBJ1-5; DNA: TGTGCCAGCAGTTCCAGGGGTAGCAATCAGCCCCAGCATTTT; CDR3: CASSSRGSNQPQHF
D: TRBD1; V: TRBV4-1; size: -; J: TRBJ2-7; DNA: TGCGCCAGCAGCCAAACGACAGGGATTTACGAGCAGTACTTC; CDR3: CASSQTTGIYEQYF
D: -; V: TRBV10-3; size: -; J: TRBJ2-7; DNA: TGTGCCATCAGTGAGGAACAGTACGAGCAGTACTTC; CDR3: CAISEEQYEQYF
D: -; V: TRBV3-1; size: many; J: TRBJ1-2; DNA: TGTGCCAGCAGCCAAGCCCCGACAAACTATGGCTACACCTTC; CDR3: CASSQAPTNYGYTF
D: -; V: TRBV19; size: few; J: TRBJ2-6; DNA: TGTGCCAGTAGTATTTGGATCTCTGGGGCCAACGTCCTGACTTTC; CDR3: CASSIWISGANVLTF
D: -; V: TRBV27; size: many; J: TRBJ2-6; DNA: TGTGCCAGCAGACAAGGGGGGGGCGCTGGGGCCAACGTCCTGACTTTC; CDR3: CASRQGGGAGANVLTF